The rows below give T cell receptor beta chains drawn from one sample of a study of T cells in Graves' hyperthyroidism and ophthalmopathy. From the multiplex PCR reads, TCRdb called clonotypes with MiXCR, one entry per CDR3 protein. The sample lists around 110,000 distinct CDR3 sequences, approximately 15% seen once, with 42% in the top ten. The material sequenced was blood. The receptor set was obtained from a woman in her forties or fifties with Graves' hyperthyroidism. Each CDR3 is given with its conserved first and last residue. Each record gives: V gene, CDR3 protein.

V gene: TRBV2; CDR3 protein: CASSETRARSPLHF
V gene: TRBV18; CDR3 protein: CASSPRQAGTQYF
V gene: TRBV12-3/TRBV12-4; CDR3 protein: CASTQGAYPNSAFF
V gene: TRBV5-1; CDR3 protein: CASSWGSGSGDGELFF
V gene: TRBV29-1; CDR3 protein: CSVVWAGNTGELFF
V gene: TRBV12-3/TRBV12-4; CDR3 protein: CASTKQGISGNTIYF
V gene: TRBV7-2; CDR3 protein: CASSPAEKNTGELFF
V gene: TRBV29-1; CDR3 protein: CSVAWNTEAFF
V gene: TRBV30; CDR3 protein: CAWSVRTGLNSPLHF
V gene: TRBV2; CDR3 protein: CASSRMGQMNTEAFF
V gene: TRBV28; CDR3 protein: CASSYGRGSPLHF
V gene: TRBV18; CDR3 protein: CASSPTVAQRNEQFF
V gene: TRBV6-1; CDR3 protein: CASSDSGRNEQFF
V gene: TRBV20-1; CDR3 protein: CSASGSTSGRFEETQYF
V gene: TRBV7-8; CDR3 protein: CASGAGRNTGELFF
V gene: TRBV9; CDR3 protein: CASSVGRASRDNEQFF
V gene: TRBV19; CDR3 protein: CASSPGLGQPQHF
V gene: TRBV20-1; CDR3 protein: CSASGLGTGELFF
V gene: TRBV2; CDR3 protein: CASGDRPEKLFF
V gene: TRBV5-1; CDR3 protein: CASSLAAGDGYTF
V gene: TRBV30; CDR3 protein: CAWSELNQPQHF
V gene: TRBV24-1; CDR3 protein: CATSDPTETSSYNEQFF
V gene: TRBV3-1; CDR3 protein: CASSQGGLAGAEQYF
V gene: TRBV5-1; CDR3 protein: CASSLPGRGQETQYF
V gene: TRBV18; CDR3 protein: CASSRDQDSYGYTF
V gene: TRBV13; CDR3 protein: CASSFRDRDSYEQYF
V gene: TRBV30; CDR3 protein: CAWSAVRDRGPETQYF
V gene: TRBV5-1; CDR3 protein: CASSLGAGKGLDVF
V gene: TRBV3-1; CDR3 protein: CASSPQAGEETQYF
V gene: TRBV18; CDR3 protein: CASSPPARFYGYTF
V gene: TRBV7-8; CDR3 protein: CASSSLNRGPKNGQFF
V gene: TRBV20-1; CDR3 protein: CSAREATGSPLHF
V gene: TRBV7-9; CDR3 protein: CASSPTGGSTEAFF
V gene: TRBV6-1; CDR3 protein: CASSVGTGSSNTIYF
V gene: TRBV28; CDR3 protein: CASSLFPGQPNTEAFF
V gene: TRBV5-1; CDR3 protein: CASGAMAGGYNEQFF
V gene: TRBV20-1; CDR3 protein: CSARAPGVIGYTF